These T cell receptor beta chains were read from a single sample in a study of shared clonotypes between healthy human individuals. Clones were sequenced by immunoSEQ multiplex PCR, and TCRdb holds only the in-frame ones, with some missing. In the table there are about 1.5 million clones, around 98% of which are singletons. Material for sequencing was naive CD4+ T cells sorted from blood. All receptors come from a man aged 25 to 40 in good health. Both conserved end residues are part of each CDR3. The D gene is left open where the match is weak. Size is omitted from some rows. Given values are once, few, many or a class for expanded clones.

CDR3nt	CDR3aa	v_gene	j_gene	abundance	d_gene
TGCAGCACATCTCAATCCCGGGATACGCAGTATTTT	CSTSQSRDTQYF	TRBV29-1	TRBJ2-3	.	.
TGCGCCAGCAGTCCCGACAGAAACTATGGCTACACCTTC	CASSPDRNYGYTF	TRBV10-2	TRBJ1-2	.	.
TGTGCCAGCAGCTTAGGGGTCAGGGAGGGAAACTATGGCTACACCTTC	CASSLGVREGNYGYTF	TRBV11-2	TRBJ1-2	.	.
TGTGCCAGCAGTGACTTGTTTACGCAGTATTTT	CASSDLFTQYF	TRBV27	TRBJ2-3	.	.
TGCGCCAGCAGTCGGGACCCGCCTTCCTACGAGCAGTACTTC	CASSRDPPSYEQYF	TRBV5-1	TRBJ2-7	.	.
TGTGCCAGCAGCGGGACTAGTGCTGGCACAGATACGCAGTATTTT	CASSGTSAGTDTQYF	TRBV5-6	TRBJ2-3	.	TRBD2
TGTGCCAGCAGTCCCTCGGGGCAGGGGGCAGGGGAGCAGTACTTC	CASSPSGQGAGEQYF	TRBV6-1	TRBJ2-7	.	TRBD1
TGCGCCAGCAGCCGGAGGACAGGGGGGTCTGAAGCTTTCTTT	CASSRRTGGSEAFF	TRBV5-1	TRBJ1-1	.	TRBD1
TGCGCCAGCAGCTTGGATAGCGGGAGAGATACGCAGTATTTT	CASSLDSGRDTQYF	TRBV5-1	TRBJ2-3	.	TRBD2
TGTGCCAGCAGAGGACACGGACAGGAAAACATTCAGTACTTC	CASRGHGQENIQYF	TRBV2	TRBJ2-4	.	TRBD1
TGTGCCAGCAGCTTGAATTTTGGAATGCGGGCAGACAATGAGCAGTTCTTC	CASSLNFGMRADNEQFF	TRBV5-8	TRBJ2-1	once	.
TGTGCCAGCAGCCAAAGGACAGGTATGAACACTGAAGCTTTCTTT	CASSQRTGMNTEAFF	TRBV14	TRBJ1-1	.	TRBD1
TGTGCCATCAGTGAGTCGAGGGCAGGGCAAGAGACCCAGTACTTC	CAISESRAGQETQYF	TRBV10-3	TRBJ2-5	.	.
TGTGCCAGCAACAAGGACCCGGGCGTGACGCAGTATTTT	CASNKDPGVTQYF	TRBV2	TRBJ2-3	.	.
TGCGCCAGCAGCTTGGGACAGGGGAACAATGAGCAGTTCTTC	CASSLGQGNNEQFF	TRBV5-1	TRBJ2-1	once	TRBD1
TGTGCCAGCTCACCAAAGGGACTAGCTTTCGAGCAGTACTTC	CASSPKGLAFEQYF	TRBV18	TRBJ2-7	.	TRBD2
TGCGCCAGCAGCCAATCTCCGGGACAGGGGCACACCGGGGAGCTGTTTTTT	CASSQSPGQGHTGELFF	TRBV5-1	TRBJ2-2	.	TRBD1
TGTGCCACCAGCAGAGGAAAAGCGGGAACCTACGAGCAGTACTTC	CATSRGKAGTYEQYF	TRBV15	TRBJ2-7	.	TRBD2
TGTGCCAGCAGCGTAAGTAGCGCCACAGATACGCAGTATTTT	CASSVSSATDTQYF	TRBV9	TRBJ2-3	.	.
TGTGCCAGCAGCCCATCCTGGCTAGGCGAGCAGTTCTTC	CASSPSWLGEQFF	TRBV11-3	TRBJ2-1	.	.
TGTGCCAGCTCACCGCTTTGGACAGGGGGGGTCTTCTACGAGCAGTACTTC	CASSPLWTGGVFYEQYF	TRBV18	TRBJ2-7	.	TRBD1
TGTGCCAGCAGCGTAGGGGGCCGGGGACAGGGGCTATCCTACGAGCAGTACTTC	CASSVGGRGQGLSYEQYF	TRBV9	TRBJ2-7	once	TRBD1
TGTGCCAGCAGCCCGGGACTAGCGGATTACTACGAGCAGTACTTC	CASSPGLADYYEQYF	TRBV2	TRBJ2-7	.	TRBD2
TGTGCCAGCAGCGTAGCCGGACAGGGTATTAACACTGAAGCTTTCTTT	CASSVAGQGINTEAFF	TRBV9	TRBJ1-1	.	TRBD1
TGTGCCAGCTCGGGACAGCTGAACACTGAAGCTTTCTTT	CASSGQLNTEAFF	TRBV18	TRBJ1-1	.	TRBD1
TGTGCCAGCAGCTTAGCAACGGGGGGTTATCAAGGCTACACCTTC	CASSLATGGYQGYTF	TRBV7-6	TRBJ1-2	once	.
TGTGCCAGCAGCCCGCCGGGCAGGGGTGAGCAGTTCTTC	CASSPPGRGEQFF	TRBV7-2	TRBJ2-1	.	.
TGTGCCACCAGCAGAGAGGTGGGCTCCTACGAGCAGTACTTC	CATSREVGSYEQYF	TRBV15	TRBJ2-7	.	.
TGTGCCAGCACGAGCGGCATTAATGAAAAACTGTTTTTT	CASTSGINEKLFF	TRBV28	TRBJ1-4	.	.
TGTGCCAGCAGCGTTTTGGGGGCCTCCTACGAGCAGTACTTC	CASSVLGASYEQYF	TRBV9	TRBJ2-7	.	.
TGTGCCAGCTCACCCCGGACAGACACAGATACGCAGTATTTT	CASSPRTDTDTQYF	TRBV18	TRBJ2-3	.	.
TGTGCCAGCAGCTTGGTCGGCAGGGGTAACTATGGCTACACCTTC	CASSLVGRGNYGYTF	TRBV5-5	TRBJ1-2	.	.
TGCGCCAGCAGCTTGGGACCCCGGGGGTCGGAGACCCAGTACTTC	CASSLGPRGSETQYF	TRBV5-1	TRBJ2-5	once	.
TGTGCCAGTTGGACAGGGATATGGAACACCGGGGAGCTGTTTTTT	CASWTGIWNTGELFF	TRBV10-3	TRBJ2-2	.	TRBD1
TGTGCCAGCAGCTTGCACGGGACCGCCTACGAGCAGTACTTC	CASSLHGTAYEQYF	TRBV5-4	TRBJ2-7	.	.
TGTGCCAGCAGTTCCGTGCCGGGGGGGTTCTACGAGCAGTACTTC	CASSSVPGGFYEQYF	TRBV6-5	TRBJ2-7	.	TRBD2
TGTGCCAGTAGTATCACGGGACAGCAGGCTGGCTACACCTTC	CASSITGQQAGYTF	TRBV19	TRBJ1-2	.	TRBD1
TGCGCCAGCAGTGAAACCCAGGGGGCTTACAATGAGCAGTTCTTC	CASSETQGAYNEQFF	TRBV10-1	TRBJ2-1	.	TRBD1
TGCGCCAGCAGTAGAGTGTCAGGGAAACGCTACAATGAGCAGTTCTTC	CASSRVSGKRYNEQFF	TRBV10-1	TRBJ2-1	.	.
TGTGCCTGCCCCCGAGGCAGGGGGTCTTCCGAGCAGTACTTC	CACPRGRGSSEQYF	TRBV30	TRBJ2-7	.	TRBD1
TGTGCCAGCAGCGCCTCAAGGAATGAAAAACTGTTTTTT	CASSASRNEKLFF	TRBV6-5	TRBJ1-4	.	.